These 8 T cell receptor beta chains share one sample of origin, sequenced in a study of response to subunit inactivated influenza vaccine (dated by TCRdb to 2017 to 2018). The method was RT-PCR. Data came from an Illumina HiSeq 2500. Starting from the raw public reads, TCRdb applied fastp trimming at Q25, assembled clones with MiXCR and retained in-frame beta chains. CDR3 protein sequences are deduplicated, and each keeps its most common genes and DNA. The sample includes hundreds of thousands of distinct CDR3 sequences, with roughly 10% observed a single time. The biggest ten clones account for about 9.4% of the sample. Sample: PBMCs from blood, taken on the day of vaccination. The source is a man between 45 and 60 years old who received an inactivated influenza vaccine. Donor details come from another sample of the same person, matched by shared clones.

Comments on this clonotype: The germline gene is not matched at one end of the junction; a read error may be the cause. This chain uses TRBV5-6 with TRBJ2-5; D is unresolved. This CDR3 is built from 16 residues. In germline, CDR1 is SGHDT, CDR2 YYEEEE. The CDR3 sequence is CASSLAYQYSQETQDF. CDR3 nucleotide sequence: TGTGCCAGCAGCTTGGCCTATCAGTACAGCCAAGAGACCCAGGACTTC. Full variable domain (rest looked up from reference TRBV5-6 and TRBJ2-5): DAGVTQSPTHLIKTRGQQVTLRCSPKSGHDTVSWYQQALGQGPQFIFQYYEEEERQRGNFPDRFSGHQFPNYSSELNVNALLLGDSALYLCASSLAYQYSQETQDFGPGTRLLVL.

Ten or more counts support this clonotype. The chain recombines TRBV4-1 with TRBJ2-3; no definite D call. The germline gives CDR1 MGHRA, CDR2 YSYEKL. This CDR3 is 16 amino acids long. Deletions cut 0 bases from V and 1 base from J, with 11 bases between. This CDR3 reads CASSQDQSPGTDTQYF. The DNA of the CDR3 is TGCGCCAGCAGCCAAGATCAGAGTCCTGGCACAGATACGCAGTATTTT.

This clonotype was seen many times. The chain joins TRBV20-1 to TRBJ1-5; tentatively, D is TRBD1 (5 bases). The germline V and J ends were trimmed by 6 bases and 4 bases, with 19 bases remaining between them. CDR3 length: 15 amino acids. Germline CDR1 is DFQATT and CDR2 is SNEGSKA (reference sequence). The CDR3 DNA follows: TGCAGTGCGAGCCGGGGCAGCGGGGGAAATCAGCCCCAGCATTTT. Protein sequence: CSASRGSGGNQPQHF.

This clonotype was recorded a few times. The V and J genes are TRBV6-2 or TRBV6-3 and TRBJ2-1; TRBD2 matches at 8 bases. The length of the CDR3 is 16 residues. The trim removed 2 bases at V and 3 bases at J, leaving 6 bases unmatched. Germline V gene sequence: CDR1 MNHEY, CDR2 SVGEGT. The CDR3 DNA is TGTGCCAGCAGTTACCCCACTAGCGGATACTACAATGAGCAGTTCTTC. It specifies CASSYPTSGYYNEQFF.

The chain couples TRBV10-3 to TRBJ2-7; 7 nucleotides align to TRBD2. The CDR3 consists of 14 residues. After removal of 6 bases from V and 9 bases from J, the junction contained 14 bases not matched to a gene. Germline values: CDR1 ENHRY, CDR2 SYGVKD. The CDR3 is CAISGPGGGGRQYF. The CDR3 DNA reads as TGTGCCATCAGCGGCCCAGGTGGGGGGGGACGGCAGTACTTC.

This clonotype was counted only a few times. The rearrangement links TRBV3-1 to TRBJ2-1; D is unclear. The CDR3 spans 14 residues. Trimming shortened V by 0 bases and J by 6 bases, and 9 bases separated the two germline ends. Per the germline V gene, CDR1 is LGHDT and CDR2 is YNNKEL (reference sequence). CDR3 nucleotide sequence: TGTGCCAGCAGCCAAGACTTGGTGGCCAATGAGCAGTTCTTC. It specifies CASSQDLVANEQFF.

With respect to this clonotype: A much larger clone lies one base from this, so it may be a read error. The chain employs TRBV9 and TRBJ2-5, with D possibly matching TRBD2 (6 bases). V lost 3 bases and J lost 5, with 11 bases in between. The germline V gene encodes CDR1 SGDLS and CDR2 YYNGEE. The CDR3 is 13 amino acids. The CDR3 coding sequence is TGTGCCAGCAGCGCCGGACTATTTGAGACCCAGTACTTC. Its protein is CASSAGLFETQYF.

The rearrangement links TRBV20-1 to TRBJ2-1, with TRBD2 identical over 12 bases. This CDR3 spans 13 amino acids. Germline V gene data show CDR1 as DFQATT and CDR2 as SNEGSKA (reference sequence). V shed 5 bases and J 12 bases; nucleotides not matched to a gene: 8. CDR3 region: CSAHLAGGPTQFF. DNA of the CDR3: TGCAGTGCTCACCTAGCGGGGGGGCCGACGCAGTTCTTC.